This TCR beta chain was identified during a study of OX40 agonist ivuxolimab in advanced cancers. Study-level information: As their treatment, patients were administered ivuxolimab, an agonistic anti-OX40 (CD134) antibody. Intravenous ivuxolimab was administered to patients every 2 weeks at 0.01 to 10 mg/kg. A male proportion of just over 80% was recorded, with mean age roughly 62 years and range about 20 to 90. Prior anti-PD-1, anti-PD-L1 or anti-CTLA-4 therapy did not bar entry, and 30% to 40% had some.

V dropped 1 base and J dropped 6 bases, with 13 bases sitting between them. Germline CDR1 MGHRA, CDR2 YSYEKL. This CDR3 is 15 amino acids long. Clones were sequenced by immunoSEQ multiplex PCR, and TCRdb holds only the in-frame ones, with some missing. The table shows about 12,000 clones, with around 67% occurring only once. The rearrangement uses TRBV4-1 and TRBJ2-1; weak D call: TRBD1 (6 bases). The receptor was derived from an adult with an advanced solid tumor such as melanoma, head and neck, liver or kidney cancer. The sequences come from CD4+ or CD8+ T cells sorted from blood, collected in a trial of the OX40 agonist ivuxolimab. The CDR3 spells CASSQGQRGGNEQFF. The CDR3 coding sequence is TGCGCCAGCAGCCAAGGTCAGCGAGGGGGCAATGAGCAGTTCTTC.